This T cell receptor (beta chain) was captured by sequencing in a study of blood T cell repertoires in COVID-19. The authors' processing: Amplification from reference gene primers served as the basis for estimated nucleated cell counts. Only in-frame clones appear in the TCRdb table, and some are missing; sequencing was by immunoSEQ multiplex PCR. The DNA was the basis for D and trimming; V, J and clone size are from that table. Of roughly 95,000 clones in the sample, roughly 78% were seen once. V was clipped by 3 bases and J by 4 bases; unmatched bases: 1. The CDR3 length is 12 residues. CDR1 SGDLS and CDR2 YYNGEE come from the germline V gene.

The chain carries TRBV9 and TRBJ2-7; TRBD2 agrees at 7 bases. This receptor was obtained from a man aged 45-65 years with active or convalescent COVID-19. Sequencing was done on a sample of peripheral blood. CDR3 in DNA: TGTGCCAGCAGCGCAGCGGGGTACGAGCAGTACTTC. Protein sequence: CASSAAGYEQYF.